One and the same sample provided the 6 T cell receptor beta chains below, sequenced in a study of beta chain features in type 1 diabetes. Expressed TCRB transcripts got sequenced, as all isolated RNA was reverse transcribed. The method was immunoSEQ multiplex PCR; TCRdb's version includes in-frame clones alone and lacks a portion of them. The data contain around 140,000 clones, 10% to 15% of them singletons. The antigens these receptors bind are not known. Points from the study as a whole: Shorter TCRB CDR3s, moderately but significantly so, were found in Type 1 diabetes patients in all four CD4+ subsets.

Specimen: central memory CD4+ T cells from blood. The receptors come from a man aged 18 to 30 with type 1 diabetes.

This clone has at least ten counts. V gene TRBV7-6 combines with J gene TRBJ2-3; 8 positions agree with TRBD2. Germline V gene data show CDR1 as SGHVS and CDR2 as FNYEAQ. This CDR3 spans 17 amino acids. The V segment lost 1 base and the J segment 2 bases; nucleotides outside the gene matches: 8. CDR3 sequence: CASSLGLRGGVTDTQYF. CDR3 coding DNA: TGTGCCAGCAGCTTAGGACTTCGGGGGGGCGTCACAGATACGCAGTATTTT.

The V call is TRBV29-1, the J call TRBJ2-3; possibly TRBD1 for D (6 bases). The CDR3 has 14 residues. V lost 5 bases, J lost 0 bases, and 12 bases lay in between. CDR1 is SQVTM, CDR2 ANQGSEA, per germline. The CDR3 DNA follows: TGCAGCGTTCTAGGGGGATTTAGCACAGATACGCAGTATTTT. Amino acid sequence: CSVLGGFSTDTQYF.

This clone was seen a handful of times. The chain joins TRBV7-2 to TRBJ1-2; 8 nucleotides line up with TRBD1. V was pared by 4 bases and J by 2 bases, with 6 bases of the junction left unmatched. Germline assignment: CDR1 SGHTA and CDR2 FQGNSA. The CDR3 length is 15 residues. CDR3 residues: CASSSPGGANYGYTF. The DNA of the CDR3 is TGTGCCAGCAGCTCCCCAGGGGGCGCGAACTATGGCTACACCTTC.

V is TRBV18 and J is TRBJ1-5; D gene unclear. Germline V gene sequence: CDR1 KGHSH, CDR2 LQKENI. CDR3 length: 14 amino acids. Between the trimmed V and J ends, which lost 3 bases and 0 bases, there was a span of 6 bases. CDR3 region: CASSPVNSNQPQHF. CDR3 in DNA: TGTGCCAGCTCACCGGTGAATAGCAATCAGCCCCAGCATTTT.

This clone was counted ten times or more. The chain joins TRBV7-3 to TRBJ2-6; D possibly corresponds to TRBD2 (5 bases). V lost 5 bases, J lost 0 bases, and 8 bases lay in between. There are 15 residues in the CDR3. Germline V gene sequence: CDR1 SGHTA, CDR2 FQGTGA. CDR3 in amino acids: CASSPGVSGANVLTF. The CDR3 DNA is TGTGCCAGCAGCCCCGGGGTCTCTGGGGCCAACGTCCTGACTTTC.

This chain links TRBV5-1 with TRBJ2-1, with 11 bases matching TRBD2. From germline, CDR1 is SGHRS and CDR2 YFSETQ. The CDR3 covers 14 residues. Trimming took 4 bases from V and 8 from J; bases not matched to a gene: 5. This CDR3 reads CASSQTSGAYEQFF. The CDR3 DNA reads as TGCGCCAGCAGCCAGACTAGCGGGGCATATGAGCAGTTCTTC.